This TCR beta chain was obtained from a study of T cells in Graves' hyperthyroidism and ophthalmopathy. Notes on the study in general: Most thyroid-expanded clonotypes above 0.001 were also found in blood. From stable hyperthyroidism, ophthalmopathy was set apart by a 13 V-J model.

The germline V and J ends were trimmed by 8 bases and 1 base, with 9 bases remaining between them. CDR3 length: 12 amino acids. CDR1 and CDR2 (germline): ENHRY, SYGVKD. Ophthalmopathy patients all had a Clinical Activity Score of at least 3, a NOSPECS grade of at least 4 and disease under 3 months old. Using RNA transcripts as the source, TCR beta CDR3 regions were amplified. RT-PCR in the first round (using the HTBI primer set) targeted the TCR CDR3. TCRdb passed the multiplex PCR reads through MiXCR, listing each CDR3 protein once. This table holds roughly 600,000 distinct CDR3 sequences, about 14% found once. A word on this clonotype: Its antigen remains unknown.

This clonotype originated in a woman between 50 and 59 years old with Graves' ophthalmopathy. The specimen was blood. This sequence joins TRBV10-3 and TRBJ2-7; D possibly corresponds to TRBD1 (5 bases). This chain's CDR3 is CAISTASYEQYF. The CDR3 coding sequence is TGTGCCATCTCGACAGCGTCCTACGAGCAGTACTTC.